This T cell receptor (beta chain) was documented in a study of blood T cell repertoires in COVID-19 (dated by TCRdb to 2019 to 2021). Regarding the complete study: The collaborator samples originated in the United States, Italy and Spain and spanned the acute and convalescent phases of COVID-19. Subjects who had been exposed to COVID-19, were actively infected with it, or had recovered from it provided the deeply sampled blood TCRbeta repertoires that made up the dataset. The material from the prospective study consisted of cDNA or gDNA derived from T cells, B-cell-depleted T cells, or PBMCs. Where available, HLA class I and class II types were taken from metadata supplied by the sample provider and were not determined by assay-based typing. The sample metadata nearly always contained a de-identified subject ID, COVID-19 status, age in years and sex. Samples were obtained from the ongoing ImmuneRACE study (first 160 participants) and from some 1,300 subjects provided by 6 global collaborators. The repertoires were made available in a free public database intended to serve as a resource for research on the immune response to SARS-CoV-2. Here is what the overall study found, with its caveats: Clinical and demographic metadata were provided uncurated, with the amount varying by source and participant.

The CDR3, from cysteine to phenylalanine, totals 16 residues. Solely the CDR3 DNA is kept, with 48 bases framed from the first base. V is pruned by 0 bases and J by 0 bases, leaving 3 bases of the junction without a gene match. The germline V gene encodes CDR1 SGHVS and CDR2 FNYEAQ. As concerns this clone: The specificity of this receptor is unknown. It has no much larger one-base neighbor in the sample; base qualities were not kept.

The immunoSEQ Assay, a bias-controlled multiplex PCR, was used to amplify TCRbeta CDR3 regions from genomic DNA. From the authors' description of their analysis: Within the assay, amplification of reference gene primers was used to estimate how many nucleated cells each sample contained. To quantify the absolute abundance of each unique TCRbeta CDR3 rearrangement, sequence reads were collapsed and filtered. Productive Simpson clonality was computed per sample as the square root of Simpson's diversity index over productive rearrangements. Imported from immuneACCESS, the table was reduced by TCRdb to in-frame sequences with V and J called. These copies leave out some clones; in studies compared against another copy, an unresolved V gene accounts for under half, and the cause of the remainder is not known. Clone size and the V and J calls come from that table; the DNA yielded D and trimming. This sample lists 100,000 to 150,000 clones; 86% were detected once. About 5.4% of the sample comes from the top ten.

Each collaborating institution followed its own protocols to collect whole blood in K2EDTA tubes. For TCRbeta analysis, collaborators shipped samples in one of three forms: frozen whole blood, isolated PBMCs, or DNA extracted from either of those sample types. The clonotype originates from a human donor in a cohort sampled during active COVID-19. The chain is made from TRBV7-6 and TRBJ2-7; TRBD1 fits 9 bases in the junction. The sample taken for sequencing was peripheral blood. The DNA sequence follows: TGTGCCAGCAGCTTAGCCGGACAGGGGAGCTCCTACGAGCAGTACTTC. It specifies CASSLAGQGSSYEQYF.